This TCR beta chain was recorded in a study of low-dose radiotherapy and immunotherapy resistance in tumors. Looking at the study overall: The patients were given nivolumab 240 mg every two weeks and ipilimumab 1 mg/kg every six weeks, through an intravenous route.

The table lists this clonotype with many counts. With a V-primer adapter and a constant-region primer, TCRs were amplified for around 21 PCR cycles. Each CDR3 protein gets one entry after TCRdb re-called the reads with MiXCR. This sample has about 47,000 distinct CDR3 sequences; approximately 10% occur once, and the top ten carry roughly 6.4%. The time point here: before trial treatment. Along with nivolumab and ipilimumab, donors received aspirin, low-dose cyclophosphamide and low-dose radiotherapy. Solid tumors that lacked tumor-infiltrating lymphocytes and were advanced were present in eligible patients. CDR3 length equals 15 residues. Germline V lookup: CDR1 MNHEY, CDR2 SMNVEV (reference sequence). V lost 3 bases, J lost 4 bases, and 13 bases lay in between.

This chain uses TRBV27 with TRBJ1-5; TRBD1 is a possible D gene (5 bases). The origin of this receptor is a female donor with ovarian cancer. This specimen was PBMCs, taken before treatment. DNA of the CDR3: TGTGCCAGCAGTTTTGGGGCAGGGCGGAATCAGCCCCAGCATTTT. Protein product: CASSFGAGRNQPQHF.